What follows are 22 T cell receptor beta chains derived from one specimen sequenced in a study of quantifying T cell responses using KT2 cells (dated by TCRdb to the late 2010s). Background for the entire study: RNA was DNase-treated and reverse transcribed with TCR alpha and beta constant-region primers, mostly using SuperScript III.

Library preparation used UMI-ligation and nested PCR. The listed sequencing device is Illumina MiSeq. Using T4 RNA ligase 1, a single-stranded oligonucleotide bearing the Illumina SP2 sequence plus a UMI was ligated onto the 3' end of the cDNA. PCR1 used approximately 4 cycles (98 degrees C 15 s, 69 degrees C 30 s, 72 degrees C 40 s), and the beta primer was an equimolar mix of RC1.1 and RC1.2 that covered TRBC1 and TRBC2. The raw public reads went through TCRdb reprocessing: fastp at Q25, MiXCR clone calling, in-frame beta chains kept. Rows with one shared CDR3 protein collapse into an entry with the most common genes and DNA. A total of roughly 51,000 distinct CDR3 sequences appear in this sample, about 12% of them only once. Jointly, the top ten make up approximately 9.4% of the sample. Sequenced material: PBMCs spiked with cells of the T cell clone KT2. These receptors were taken from a human donor.

The rearrangement links TRBV7-9 to TRBJ2-1, with TRBD1 as a possible D gene (5 bases). Germline assignment: CDR1 SEHNR and CDR2 FQNEAQ (reference sequence). Between the trimmed V and J ends, which lost 0 bases and 14 bases, there was a span of 8 bases. CDR3 size: 11 residues. The CDR3 here is CASSLAEGEFF. The CDR3 nucleotides are TGTGCCAGCAGCTTAGCGGAAGGGGAGTTCTTC.

This clonotype came up many times. This chain connects TRBV29-1 to TRBJ1-3, with D uncertain. Trimming took 6 bases from V and 2 from J, leaving 8 bases between them. The CDR3 runs to 12 residues. Germline CDR1 and CDR2: SQVTM and ANQGSEA. CDR3 loop: CSVPGPGNTIYF. CDR3 DNA sequence: TGCAGCGTCCCGGGCCCTGGAAACACCATATATTTT.

Only a few counts were recorded for this clonotype. This rearrangement joins TRBV2 to TRBJ2-7; TRBD2 agrees at 11 bases. Germline values: CDR1 SNHLY, CDR2 FYNNEI. Germline trimming cut 5 bases from V and 10 bases from J; bases unmatched to any gene: 13. The length of the CDR3 is 15 residues. The DNA of the CDR3 is TGTGCCAGCAGTCCCAAGACTAGCGGGGAGCCCTTCCAGTACTTC. Translation: CASSPKTSGEPFQYF. Using reference TRBV2 and TRBJ2-7 for the parts outside the CDR3, the full variable domain is EPEVTQTPSHQVTQMGQEVILRCVPISNHLYFYWYRQILGQKVEFLVSFYNNEISEKSEIFDDQFSVERPDGSNFTLKIRSTKLEDSAMYFCASSPKTSGEPFQYFGPGTRLTVT.

This clonotype was picked up a small number of times. The chain combines TRBV6-2 or TRBV6-3 with TRBJ2-3, with TRBD2 identical over 9 bases. The CDR3 has 15 amino acids. CDR1 and CDR2 (germline): MNHEY, SVGEGT. With V trimmed by 3 bases and J by 4 bases, 5 bases remained unmatched. The CDR3 DNA is TGTGCCAGCAGTTATCCTAGCGGGGCGTCAGATACGCAGTATTTT. It translates to CASSYPSGASDTQYF.

The chain joins TRBV3-1 to TRBJ2-1, with TRBD1 identical over 7 bases. The CDR3 sequence is 15 residues long. CDR1 LGHDT and CDR2 YNNKEL come from the germline V gene (reference sequence). Losses at the gene ends were 6 bases for V and 4 bases for J; bases not matched to a gene: 9. The CDR3 sequence is CASSHIRDRYNEQFF. CDR3 in DNA: TGTGCCAGCAGTCATATCCGGGACAGATACAATGAGCAGTTCTTC.

This clonotype was seen many times. The V call is TRBV7-8, the J call TRBJ2-3; D is possibly TRBD1 (5 bases). Trimming stripped 5 bases from V and 4 bases from J, with 19 bases between. From germline, CDR1 is SGHVS and CDR2 FQNEAQ. The CDR3 extends over 16 amino acids. The CDR3 loop reads CASSTGHPSMADTQYF. CDR3 nucleotide sequence: TGTGCCAGCAGCACTGGACATCCCTCGATGGCAGATACGCAGTATTTT. The full variable domain, in which reference TRBV7-8 and TRBJ2-3 provide the parts outside the CDR3, is GAGVSQSPRYKVAKRGQDVALRCDPISGHVSLFWYQQALGQGPEFLTYFQNEAQLDKSGLPSDRFFAERPEGSVSTLKIQRTQQEDSAVYLCASSTGHPSMADTQYFGPGTRLTVL.

This clonotype has only a few counts. The chain links TRBV5-4 to TRBJ2-2; the match to TRBD2 covers 11 bases. With 5 bases clipped from V and 6 bases from J, the junction kept 9 bases outside the gene matches. The CDR3 has 16 residues. Germline CDR1 reads SGHNT; CDR2 reads YYREEE (reference sequence). The DNA for the CDR3 is TGTGCCAGCAGTCCTACTAGCGGGAGTTTTGCCGGGGAGCTGTTTTTT. It encodes CASSPTSGSFAGELFF.

The chain recombines TRBV29-1 with TRBJ2-1; 10 bases map to TRBD2. Germline lookup yields CDR1 SQVTM and CDR2 ANQGSEA. This CDR3 has 12 amino acids. CDR3 amino acids: CPGLASYNEQFF. CDR3 in DNA: TGCCCGGGACTAGCGTCCTACAATGAGCAGTTCTTC.

This clonotype was counted only a few times. The V gene is TRBV6-1, the J gene TRBJ2-4; no definite D call. V shed 4 bases and J shed 1 base, with 5 bases lying between them. This CDR3 comprises 13 residues. CDR1 is MNHNS and CDR2 is SASEGT in the germline V gene. CDR3 DNA sequence: TGTGCCAGCAGTGGCGCGGCCAAAAACATTCAGTACTTC. Amino acid sequence: CASSGAAKNIQYF.

Ten or more counts support this clonotype. This rearrangement joins TRBV6-2 or TRBV6-3 to TRBJ2-6; D gene unclear. CDR3 length equals 14 residues. V gave up 6 bases and J gave up 0 bases, with 6 bases separating them. The germline V gene encodes CDR1 MNHEY and CDR2 SVGEGT. The CDR3 region has the DNA TGTGCCAGCAGGGCGACCTCTGGGGCCAACGTCCTGACTTTC. It yields the protein CASRATSGANVLTF.

CDR3 DNA sequence: TGTGCCAGCAGCTTAAGAACAGGGGGCGCGGGCTATGGCTACACCTTC. Translating it yields CASSLRTGGAGYGYTF. This chain connects TRBV7-9 to TRBJ1-2; 9 positions agree with TRBD1. CDR3 length: 16 residues. The V gene end was trimmed by 2 bases and the J gene end by 4 bases; junction bases not matched to a gene: 8. The germline gives CDR1 SEHNR, CDR2 FQNEAQ (reference sequence).

This clonotype has just a few counts. The V and J genes are TRBV12-3 or TRBV12-4 and TRBJ1-3; D is ambiguous. This CDR3 is built from 14 residues. V was shortened by 1 base and J by 4 bases, with 8 bases between the two germline ends. As DNA, the CDR3 is TGTGCCAGCAGTTTAGTTTTCTCCGGAAACACCATATATTTT. It translates to CASSLVFSGNTIYF.

The chain employs TRBV4-1 and TRBJ2-3; possibly TRBD2 for D (7 bases). V shed 6 bases and J shed 6 bases, with 16 bases lying between them. Germline V gene sequence: CDR1 MGHRA, CDR2 YSYEKL. CDR3 length: 14 residues. For the CDR3, the DNA is TGCGCCAGCAGTCAACTAGGGGGGGCCGATACGCAGTATTTT. Translated, it gives CASSQLGGADTQYF.

The chain uses TRBV28 and TRBJ2-4; D tentatively reads TRBD1 or TRBD2 (7 bases each). The CDR3 extends over 11 amino acids. CDR1 is MDHEN and CDR2 is SYDVKM in the germline V gene. V was shortened by 10 bases and J by 8 bases, with 12 bases between the two germline ends. CDR3 sequence: CATSGGDIQYF. In DNA form, the CDR3 reads TGTGCCACCTCAGGGGGGGACATTCAGTACTTC.

This clonotype came up a few times. The V gene is TRBV6-2 or TRBV6-3, the J gene TRBJ2-7, with D possibly TRBD1 on 6 matching bases. This CDR3 has 12 residues. The germline gives CDR1 MNHEY, CDR2 SVGEGT. Trimming shortened V by 0 bases and J by 11 bases, and 11 bases separated the two germline ends. This CDR3 reads CASSYSPGEEYF. The CDR3 DNA sequence: TGTGCCAGCAGTTACTCGCCAGGGGAAGAGTACTTC.

This clonotype was picked up a small number of times. CDR3 in amino acids: CSARDGGMYEQYF. In DNA, the CDR3 is TGCAGTGCTAGAGATGGGGGGATGTACGAGCAGTACTTC. The rearrangement uses TRBV20-1 and TRBJ2-7, with a tentative D call TRBD2 (6 bases). The ends were cut back, 0 bases at V and 4 bases at J, with 10 bases in the middle. CDR1 and CDR2 (germline): DFQATT, SNEGSKA (reference sequence). The CDR3 is made up of 13 amino acids.

V and J are TRBV6-1 and TRBJ1-1, with D perhaps TRBD1 (5 bases). V was trimmed by 2 bases and J by 6 bases, leaving 16 bases between them. This CDR3 is 15 amino acids long. Germline lookup yields CDR1 MNHNS and CDR2 SASEGT. CDR3 DNA sequence: TGTGCCAGCAGTGAATCGGGTGGGGGAGGCGCTGAAGCTTTCTTT. It yields the protein CASSESGGGGAEAFF.

This clonotype has at least ten counts. This chain links TRBV30 with TRBJ2-4; no definite D call. The CDR3 runs 12 residues. The ends were cut back, 3 bases at V and 1 base at J, with 4 bases in the middle. Germline V gene sequence: CDR1 GTSNPN, CDR2 SVGIG (reference sequence). CDR3 nucleotide sequence: TGTGCCTGGAGACAGGCCAAAAACATTCAGTACTTC. Protein: CAWRQAKNIQYF.

This clonotype occurred a few times. This chain links TRBV20-1 with TRBJ2-7; unclear D gene. V was shortened by 6 bases and J by 4 bases, with 10 bases between the two germline ends. The CDR3 sequence is 11 residues long. Germline lookup yields CDR1 DFQATT and CDR2 SNEGSKA (reference sequence). CDR3 amino acids: CSAMNSYEQYF. In DNA form, the CDR3 reads TGCAGTGCAATGAATAGTTACGAGCAGTACTTC.

The chain couples TRBV6-1 to TRBJ1-2; tentatively, D is TRBD1 (5 bases). Germline CDR1 is MNHNS and CDR2 is SASEGT. The germline V and J ends were trimmed by 3 bases and 6 bases, with 17 bases remaining between them. CDR3 length: 15 amino acids. DNA for the CDR3: TGTGCCAGCAGTGACACAGACGGGGCGGTAGATGGCTACACCTTC. Its translation: CASSDTDGAVDGYTF.

The genes are TRBV7-2 and TRBJ1-1; no firm D call. V lost 5 bases and J 2 bases, leaving 9 bases between the germline ends. The CDR3 has 13 residues. Per germline, CDR1 SGHTA and CDR2 FQGNSA. In DNA, the CDR3 is TGTGCCAGCAGCATACGGGCTAACACTGAAGCTTTCTTT. Its protein product is CASSIRANTEAFF.

This clonotype was found many times. The chain combines TRBV12-3 or TRBV12-4 with TRBJ1-1; a possible D gene is TRBD1 (6 bases). V was cut by 4 bases and J by 0 bases, with 6 bases left in between. The CDR3 has 13 residues. Here the CDR3 DNA reads TGTGCCAGCAGTTGGACAGTGAACACTGAAGCTTTCTTT. It yields the protein CASSWTVNTEAFF.